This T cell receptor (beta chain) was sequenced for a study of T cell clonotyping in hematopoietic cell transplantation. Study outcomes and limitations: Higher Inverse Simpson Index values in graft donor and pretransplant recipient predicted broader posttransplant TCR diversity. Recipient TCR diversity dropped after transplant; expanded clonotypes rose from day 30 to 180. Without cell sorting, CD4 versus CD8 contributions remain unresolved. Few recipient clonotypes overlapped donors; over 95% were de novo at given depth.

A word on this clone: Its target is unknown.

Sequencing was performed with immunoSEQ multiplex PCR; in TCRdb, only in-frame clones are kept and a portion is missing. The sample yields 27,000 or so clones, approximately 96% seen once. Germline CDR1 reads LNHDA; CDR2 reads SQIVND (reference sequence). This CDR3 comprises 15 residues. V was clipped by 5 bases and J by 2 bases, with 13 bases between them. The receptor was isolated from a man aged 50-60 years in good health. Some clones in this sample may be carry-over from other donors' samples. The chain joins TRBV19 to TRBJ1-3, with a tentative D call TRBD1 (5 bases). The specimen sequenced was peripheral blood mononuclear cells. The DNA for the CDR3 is TGTGCCAGTAGTCGAACAGGAATACCTGGAAACACCATATATTTT. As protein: CASSRTGIPGNTIYF. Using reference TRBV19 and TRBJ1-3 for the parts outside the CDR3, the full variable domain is DGGITQSPKYLFRKEGQNVTLSCEQNLNHDAMYWYRQDPGQGLRLIYYSQIVNDFQKGDIAEGYSVSREKKESFPLTVTSAQKNPTAFYLCASSRTGIPGNTIYFGEGSWLTVV.